This T cell receptor beta chain is drawn from a study of molecular identifiers for immune sequencing clone quantification (dated by TCRdb to 2016 to 2018). With regard to the full study: In a replicate experiment, RNA from around 20,000 or 100,000 naive CD8 T cells was split into five aliquots, four of which were sequenced. This methods study benchmarked molecular-identifier clustering-based TCR repertoire sequencing (MIDCIRS) and TCR RNA copy counting, using CD8 T cells to do so.

The CDR3 holds 13 amino acids from the cysteine to the phenylalanine. Only CDR3 DNA is held: 39 bases, read in frame from base 1. Deletion took 5 bases off V and 11 bases off J, with a span of 13 bases between the germline ends. Study-wide findings and limitations: When barcode sub-clustering was omitted, TCR diversity was inflated by chimeric consensus sequences, with chimeras reaching as high as 47%. The naive libraries included spiked-in Jurkat TCR RNA (roughly nine copies' worth), and this RNA is not part of the donor repertoire. About 2.9 recovered TCR RNA copies per cell were obtained by modeling, versus roughly 9.7 by digital PCR, implying a capture efficiency of 25% to 30%. In CMV-specific effector cells, over 99% of molecules were held by clones above 20 RNA copies, whereas under 1% of molecules were held by such clones in naive cells. Highly expanded clone sizes could be underestimated if identical TCR molecules share a barcode. Spiked-in Jurkat TCR RNA equal to a single cell's worth was reported to be detectable even within 1,100,000 naive CD8 T cells.

Library preparation was by PCR. Data came from an Illumina HiSeq 4000. Preparation of bulk TCR libraries followed a previously described approach, with the TCR primers listed in Table S5. The Qiagen AllPrep DNA/RNA kit was used to purify total RNA. Before analysis, reads from multiple sequencing runs of the same library were pooled. The published analysis was carried out like this. Reads were retained only if their TCR constant sequence matched exactly, and those retained reads were trimmed to 150 nt and grouped according to their 12-nt molecular barcodes. Reads within each barcode group were sub-clustered using a 15% Levenshtein threshold, and quality-weighted consensus sequences were constructed for each RNA molecule. Non-functional sequences were discarded, and so were lower-count sequences lying one edit away from another sequence. Based on a fit of two negative binomial distributions, barcode sub-clusters having less than 20% of the maximum read count were discarded. The public sequencing data were trimmed at Q25 with fastp and processed into clonotypes with MiXCR by TCRdb, which kept only in-frame beta chains. Rows merge per CDR3 protein into single entries with the most common DNA and genes. The V and J calls shown here were made by TCRdb, not taken from the authors' results. In this sample the table shows about 640,000 distinct CDR3 sequences, 15% to 20% of which occur a single time. Roughly 0.9% of the sample lies in the top ten.

This clonotype was observed many times. Its antigen is not yet known. No clone much larger than this one lies a single base away; base qualities are absent. Libraries of naive CD8 T cells were built from anywhere between about 19,000 and 1,100,000 sorted cells, with 10%, 30% or 50% of the purified RNA used. On a BD FACSAria II, naive CD8 T cells were FACS-sorted as CD8+CD4-CCR7+CD45RA+ and collected into RLT Plus buffer. Detection sensitivity was tested by spiking Jurkat RNA equal to about eleven TCR copies' worth into samples containing roughly 17,000-1,000,000 naive CD8 T cells. CD8 T cells were enriched with RosetteSep CD8+ T Cell Enrichment Cocktail and Ficoll-Paque, followed by ACK red cell lysis.

Input material: naive CD8+ T cells from blood, with Jurkat cell RNA spiked in. The cell subset or site label for this specimen denotes: FACS-sorted CD8+CD4-CCR7+CD45RA+ naive T cells. In this chain, TRBV12-3 or TRBV12-4 is recombined with TRBJ1-6, with TRBD1 perhaps the D gene, on 5 matching bases. The sequence was obtained from a human donor in good health. Some libraries in this study had Jurkat cell RNA spiked in. The CDR3 reads CASSGGGGPPLHF. The nucleotides are TGTGCCAGCAGTGGGGGGGGGGGTCCACCCCTCCACTTT.